This entry lists 26 T cell receptor beta chains sequenced from one sample in a study of T cells after yellow fever vaccination. TCRdb fed the 5' RACE reads into MiXCR, producing one record per CDR3 protein. The profile shows 85,000 to 100,000 distinct CDR3 sequences, under 6.5% of them singletons. This specimen was CD8+ T cells sorted from PBMCs, taken 10 days after the yellow fever booster vaccination. The receptors stem from a man between 18 and 35 years old who received the YFV17D yellow fever vaccine.

The gene calls are TRBV7-9 and TRBJ2-1, with D tentatively TRBD2 (5 bases). CDR3 length: 14 amino acids. Germline values: CDR1 SEHNR, CDR2 FQNEAQ (reference sequence). Trimming left V 2 bases short and J 10 bases short, with 15 bases between. The CDR3, as DNA: TGTGCCAGCAGCTTATCAGGCGGGTCGTGGGAGCAGTTCTTC. This translates into CASSLSGGSWEQFF.

This clonotype was counted between two and nine times. The V and J genes are TRBV5-1 and TRBJ2-2, with D hard to call. The CDR3 contains 14 residues. Germline CDR1 SGHRS, CDR2 YFSETQ. The V end was cut by 0 bases, the J end by 3 bases, with 6 bases between. CDR3 sequence (DNA): TGCGCCAGCAGCTTGGGACATTACACCGGGGAGCTGTTTTTT. This gives the protein CASSLGHYTGELFF. Full variable domain (outside the CDR3, taken from reference TRBV5-1 and TRBJ2-2): KAGVTQTPRYLIKTRGQQVTLSCSPISGHRSVSWYQQTPGQGLQFLFEYFSETQRNKGNFPGRFSGRQFSNSRSEMNVSTLELGDSALYLCASSLGHYTGELFFGEGSRLTVL.

This chain uses TRBV7-6 with TRBJ2-7; TRBD2 agrees at 8 bases. V trimming: 1 base; J trimming: 0 bases; junction bases outside the gene matches: 2. CDR1 is SGHVS and CDR2 is FNYEAQ in the germline V gene. The CDR3 is 15 residues long. CDR3: CASSLGGGFSYEQYV. The CDR3 DNA is TGTGCCAGCAGCTTAGGCGGGGGGTTCTCCTACGAGCAGTACGTC.

The chain carries TRBV19 and TRBJ2-3; the match to TRBD2 covers 8 bases. V was clipped by 7 bases and J by 2 bases; unmatched bases: 8. There are 15 residues in the CDR3. Germline V gene sequence: CDR1 LNHDA, CDR2 SQIVND (reference sequence). DNA for the CDR3: TGTGCCAGTACCCCCCTAGCGGGCAACACAGATACGCAGTATTTT. This translates into CASTPLAGNTDTQYF.

This clonotype was counted only a few times. J is TRBJ2-1 and V is TRBV7-6; 10 bases agree with TRBD2. V lost 6 bases and J lost 6; bases outside the gene matches: 8. This CDR3 contains 15 residues. Germline CDR1 SGHVS, CDR2 FNYEAQ. The CDR3 is CASSPSGGAANEQFF. For the CDR3, the DNA is TGTGCCAGCAGTCCGAGCGGGGGGGCCGCCAATGAGCAGTTCTTC.

J is TRBJ1-1 and V is TRBV6-5; possible D gene TRBD1, 5 bases. CDR1 and CDR2 (germline): MNHEY, SVGAGI. There are 13 residues in the CDR3. With 6 bases removed from V and 1 base from J, the gap between germline ends came to 9 bases. The CDR3 nucleotides read TGTGCCAGCAGCACAGGTGGGAACACTGAAGCTTTCTTT. Its translation is CASSTGGNTEAFF.

This clonotype was seen only a few times. This chain links TRBV7-9 with TRBJ2-3; 8 bases agree with TRBD1. Germline CDR1 reads SEHNR; CDR2 reads FQNEAQ (reference sequence). The CDR3 covers 15 residues. Trimming at V came to 4 bases and at J to 0 bases, leaving 3 bases not matched to a gene. The CDR3 reads CASSWTGSSTDTQYF. The CDR3 DNA is TGTGCCAGCAGCTGGACAGGGTCTAGCACAGATACGCAGTATTTT. Supplemented by reference TRBV7-9 and TRBJ2-3, the full variable domain reads DTGVSQNPRHKITKRGQNVTFRCDPISEHNRLYWYRQTLGQGPEFLTYFQNEAQLEKSRLLSDRFSAERPKGSFSTLEIQRTEQGDSAMYLCASSWTGSSTDTQYFGPGTRLTVL.

The gene calls are TRBV20-1 and TRBJ1-2; possible D gene TRBD1, 6 bases. Germline lookup yields CDR1 DFQATT and CDR2 SNEGSKA (reference sequence). The V gene lost 6 bases and the J gene lost 3 bases, with 17 bases spanning the gap. The CDR3 spans 14 residues. The CDR3 region is CSAVNLRTDYGYTF. In DNA form, the CDR3 reads TGCAGTGCCGTTAACCTACGGACAGACTATGGCTACACCTTC.

The CDR3 protein is CASGLAFPGEQFF. DNA of the CDR3: TGTGCTAGTGGTTTGGCCTTTCCCGGTGAGCAGTTCTTC. The chain has TRBV12-5 and TRBJ2-1; D is unresolved. Germline V gene sequence: CDR1 LGHNT, CDR2 FRNRAP. V dropped 1 base and J dropped 9 bases, with 10 bases sitting between them. CDR3 length equals 13 residues.

V is TRBV7-2 and J is TRBJ1-6; TRBD1 matches 12 bases. CDR1 and CDR2 from the germline V gene are SGHTA and FQGNSA. The CDR3 runs 20 residues. The V segment lost 3 bases and the J segment 0 bases; nucleotides outside the gene matches: 9. The CDR3 protein is CASSFFPGQGASSYNSPLHF. Written as DNA, the CDR3 is TGTGCCAGCAGCTTCTTCCCGGGACAGGGGGCTAGCTCCTATAATTCACCCCTCCACTTT.

This clonotype was counted only a few times. The J gene is TRBJ1-1, the V gene TRBV20-1; TRBD1 agrees at 7 bases. V lost 4 bases and J lost 1; bases outside the gene matches: 30. Per germline, CDR1 DFQATT and CDR2 SNEGSKA (reference sequence). This CDR3 is 22 amino acids long. In DNA form, the CDR3 reads TGCAGTGCTAAGGAAATCCCGTTGGCCCGACAGGGAACCTCTGGACCGAACACTGAAGCTTTCTTT. It is translated as CSAKEIPLARQGTSGPNTEAFF.

This sequence joins TRBV28 and TRBJ1-2; 9 bases line up with TRBD1. J lost 4 bases, V lost 6 bases, and 3 bases had no gene match. The CDR3 is 13 amino acids. CDR1 is MDHEN, CDR2 SYDVKM, per germline. The CDR3 coding sequence is TGTGCCAGCAGAGGACAGGGGAGCTATGGCTACACCTTC. Protein product: CASRGQGSYGYTF.

This chain joins TRBV7-2 and TRBJ1-5; a weak D match, TRBD1 (6 bases). Deletions cut 5 bases from V and 7 bases from J, with 15 bases between. Germline CDR1 is SGHTA and CDR2 is FQGNSA. CDR3 length: 14 amino acids. This CDR3 reads CASSLGRGYQPQHF. CDR3 nucleotides: TGTGCCAGCAGCCTAGGCAGGGGATACCAGCCCCAGCATTTT.

This clonotype was observed a handful of times. This chain connects TRBV5-6 to TRBJ2-2, with D perhaps TRBD1 (6 bases). CDR1 is SGHDT and CDR2 is YYEEEE in the germline V gene. Trimming left V 4 bases short and J 0 bases short, with 22 bases between. The CDR3 extends over 19 amino acids. CDR3 coding DNA: TGTGCCAGCAGCCATACTAGACAGGTTCTTCCAACGAACACCGGGGAGCTGTTTTTT. Its protein product is CASSHTRQVLPTNTGELFF.

In this sample, this clonotype turned up many times. The chain uses TRBV29-1 and TRBJ2-1; D may match TRBD1 or TRBD2 (5 bases each). The CDR3 is 13 amino acids. The germline gives CDR1 SQVTM, CDR2 ANQGSEA. The V gene lost 8 bases and the J gene lost 3 bases, with 14 bases spanning the gap. The CDR3 is CSSWGSVYNEQFF. The CDR3 DNA reads TGCAGCTCTTGGGGGTCAGTCTACAATGAGCAGTTCTTC.

This clonotype was counted only a few times. This chain connects TRBV4-3 to TRBJ2-7, with TRBD2 as a possible D gene (5 bases). Germline V CDR1 and CDR2: LGHNA, YSLEER. The CDR3 has 14 amino acids. With 3 bases removed from V and 4 bases from J, the gap between germline ends came to 13 bases. The CDR3 loop is CASSQEESSYEQYF. The CDR3 DNA is TGCGCCAGCAGCCAGGAGGAGTCCAGTTACGAGCAGTACTTC.

This clonotype showed up many times. The chain carries TRBV25-1 and TRBJ1-1; 8 bases agree with TRBD1. Germline CDR1 MGHDK, CDR2 SYGVNS. V shed 5 bases and J 6 bases; nucleotides not matched to a gene: 14. The CDR3 is 16 residues long. In DNA form, the CDR3 reads TGTGCCAGCAGTCCCGGACTCGGACAGGGATCCGCTGAAGCTTTCTTT. As protein: CASSPGLGQGSAEAFF.

This clonotype turned up a few times. This rearrangement joins TRBV7-2 to TRBJ2-3, with 11 bases matching TRBD1. This CDR3 is built from 16 residues. Germline V lookup: CDR1 SGHTA, CDR2 FQGNSA. V lost 5 bases to trimming and J lost 5 bases; unmatched junction nucleotides: 9. The CDR3 is CASSLGRDRGEDTQYF. In nucleotides, the CDR3 is TGTGCCAGCAGCCTCGGCCGGGACAGGGGGGAAGATACGCAGTATTTT.

This clonotype has just a few counts. V gene TRBV7-2 combines with J gene TRBJ2-1, with D tentatively TRBD1 or TRBD2 (6 bases each). V shed 5 bases and J shed 10 bases, with 21 bases lying between them. The CDR3 loop spans 15 amino acids. CDR1 is SGHTA and CDR2 is FQGNSA in the germline V gene. CDR3 loop: CASSPRGEGRREQFF. Written as DNA, the CDR3 is TGTGCCAGCAGCCCTAGGGGGGAAGGGCGCAGGGAGCAGTTCTTC.

The sample holds a few counts of this clonotype. The chain links TRBV29-1 to TRBJ2-1; TRBD1 agrees at 7 bases. With V trimmed by 6 bases and J by 1 base, 6 bases remained unmatched. The germline V gene has CDR1 SQVTM and CDR2 ANQGSEA. This CDR3 has 14 amino acids. The DNA of the CDR3 is TGCAGCGTGACGTCGACAGGGTCCTACAATGAGCAGTTCTTC. This gives the protein CSVTSTGSYNEQFF.

This clonotype has a count of ten or more. V gene TRBV6-2 or TRBV6-3 combines with J gene TRBJ2-1; 7 nucleotides align to TRBD2. This CDR3 contains 13 residues. The V segment lost 2 bases and the J segment 10 bases; nucleotides outside the gene matches: 5. Germline CDR1 MNHEY, CDR2 SVGEGT. The DNA of the CDR3 is TGTGCCAGCAGTTACGGGGGGGGGTTGGAGCAGTTCTTC. This gives the protein CASSYGGGLEQFF.

This clonotype turned up a few times. The chain has TRBV4-2 and TRBJ1-1; D is perhaps TRBD1 (6 bases). V lost 3 bases and J 0 bases, leaving 17 bases between the germline ends. The CDR3 is 17 residues long. CDR1 is LGHNA, CDR2 YNFKEQ, per germline. The chain's CDR3 is CASSQTPRTALNTEAFF. The DNA of the CDR3 is TGTGCCAGCAGCCAGACTCCCCGGACAGCCCTGAACACTGAAGCTTTCTTT.

This clonotype was seen repeatedly, ten times or more. The gene calls are TRBV5-1 and TRBJ2-1; 9 bases fit TRBD2. The J segment lost 7 bases and the V segment lost 1 base, leaving 6 bases of the junction unmatched. CDR3 length: 15 amino acids. The germline CDR1 and CDR2 sequences are SGHRS and YFSETQ. The CDR3 here is CASSLLAGGRNEQFF. In DNA form, the CDR3 reads TGCGCCAGCAGCTTGCTGGCGGGGGGGCGGAATGAGCAGTTCTTC. The full variable domain, rest sourced from reference TRBV5-1 and TRBJ2-1, is KAGVTQTPRYLIKTRGQQVTLSCSPISGHRSVSWYQQTPGQGLQFLFEYFSETQRNKGNFPGRFSGRQFSNSRSEMNVSTLELGDSALYLCASSLLAGGRNEQFFGPGTRLTVL.

This clonotype was seen a few times. The rearrangement uses TRBV19 and TRBJ2-7; D gene uncertain. Between the trimmed V and J ends, which lost 3 bases and 2 bases, there was a span of 17 bases. The V gene's germline CDR1 is LNHDA and CDR2 SQIVND (reference sequence). The CDR3 runs 16 residues. The DNA of the CDR3 is TGTGCCAGTAGTATGATCTCGGGCACCGATCCCTACGAGCAGTACTTC. This encodes CASSMISGTDPYEQYF.

The CDR3 is CASSLDEKLFF. Here the CDR3 DNA reads TGTGCCAGCAGCTTAGATGAAAAACTGTTTTTT. This rearrangement joins TRBV7-9 to TRBJ1-4; D is undetermined. This CDR3 spans 11 amino acids. V was pared by 1 base and J by 6 bases, with 0 bases between. Per the germline V gene, CDR1 is SEHNR and CDR2 is FQNEAQ (reference sequence).

This clonotype turned up a few times. This rearrangement joins TRBV6-5 to TRBJ2-3, with D perhaps matching TRBD1 (6 bases). This CDR3 is built from 17 residues. CDR1 is MNHEY and CDR2 is SVGAGI in the germline V gene. The germline V and J ends were trimmed by 6 bases and 0 bases, with 19 bases remaining between them. CDR3 sequence: CASRRTGGGHSTDTQYF. DNA for the CDR3: TGTGCCAGCAGACGTACTGGGGGCGGCCACAGCACAGATACGCAGTATTTT.